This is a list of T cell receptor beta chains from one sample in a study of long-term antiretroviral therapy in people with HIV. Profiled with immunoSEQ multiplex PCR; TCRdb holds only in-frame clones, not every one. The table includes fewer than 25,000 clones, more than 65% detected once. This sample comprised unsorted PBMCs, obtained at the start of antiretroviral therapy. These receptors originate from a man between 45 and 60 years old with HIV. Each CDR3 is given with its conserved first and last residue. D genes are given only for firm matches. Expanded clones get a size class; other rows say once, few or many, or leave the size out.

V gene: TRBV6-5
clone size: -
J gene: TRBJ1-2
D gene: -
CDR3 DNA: TGTGCCAGTCGGGCGGCAGGGCTTGGCTACACCTTC
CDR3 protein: CASRAAGLGYTF

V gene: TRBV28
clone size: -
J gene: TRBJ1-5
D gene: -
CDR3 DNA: TGTGCCAGCAGTTCCCCCCGTTACGGAGAGGGCAATCAGCCCCAGCATTTT
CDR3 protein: CASSSPRYGEGNQPQHF

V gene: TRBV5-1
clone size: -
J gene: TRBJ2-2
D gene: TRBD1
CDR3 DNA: TGCGCCAGCAGCTTGGAGGGGGCCCCGAACACCGGGGAGCTGTTTTTT
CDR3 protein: CASSLEGAPNTGELFF

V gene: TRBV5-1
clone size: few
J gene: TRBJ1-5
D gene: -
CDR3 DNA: TGCGCCAGCAGCTTGGGGACGGGTCAAGGGCCCCAGCATTTT
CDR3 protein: CASSLGTGQGPQHF

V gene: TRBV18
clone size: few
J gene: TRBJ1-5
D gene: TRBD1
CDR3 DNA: TGTGCCAGCTCACACGACAGGGGAGTCTATCAGCCCCAGCATTTT
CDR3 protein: CASSHDRGVYQPQHF

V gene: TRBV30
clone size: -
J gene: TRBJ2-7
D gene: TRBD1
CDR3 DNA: TGTGCCTGGAGCTTGAACAGGGGCTACTACGAGCAGTACTTC
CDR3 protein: CAWSLNRGYYEQYF

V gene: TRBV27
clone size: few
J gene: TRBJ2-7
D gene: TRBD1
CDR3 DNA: TGTGCCAGCAGGGACAGGGCCTACTACGAGCAGTACTTC
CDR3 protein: CASRDRAYYEQYF

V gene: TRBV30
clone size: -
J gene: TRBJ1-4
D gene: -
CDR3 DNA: TGTGCCTGGAGGGGGACGGGTGAAAAACTGTTTTTT
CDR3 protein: CAWRGTGEKLFF

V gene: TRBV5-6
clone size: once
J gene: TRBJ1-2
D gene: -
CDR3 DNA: TGTGCCAGCAGCCACCGGGTCCAGAGGTTCCCCTATGGCTACACCTTC
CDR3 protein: CASSHRVQRFPYGYTF

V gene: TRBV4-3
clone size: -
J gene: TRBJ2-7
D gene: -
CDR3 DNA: TGCGCCAGCAGCCAACTCTACAGTTTGGCCTACGAGCAGTACTTC
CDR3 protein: CASSQLYSLAYEQYF

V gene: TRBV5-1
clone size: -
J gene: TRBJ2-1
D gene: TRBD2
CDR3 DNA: TGCGCCAGCAGCTTTGGACTAGCGGGAGGGGACTCCTACAATGAGCAGTTCTTC
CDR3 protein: CASSFGLAGGDSYNEQFF

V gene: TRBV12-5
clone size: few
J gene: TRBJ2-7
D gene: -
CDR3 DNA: TGTGCTAGTGGTTTTTCGCATTCGGTCTACGAGCAGTACTTC
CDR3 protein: CASGFSHSVYEQYF

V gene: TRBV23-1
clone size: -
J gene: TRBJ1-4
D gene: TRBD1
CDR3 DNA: TGCGCCAGCCGTCAGGCTAACCCCGGACAGGGGGTGTACCTAGCAACTAATGAAAAACTGTTTTTT
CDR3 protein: CASRQANPGQGVYLATNEKLFF

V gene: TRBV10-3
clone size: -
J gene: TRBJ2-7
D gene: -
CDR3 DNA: TGTGCCATCAGTGAGATGACAGCCCCCGGGCGGTACGAGCAGTACTTC
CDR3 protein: CAISEMTAPGRYEQYF

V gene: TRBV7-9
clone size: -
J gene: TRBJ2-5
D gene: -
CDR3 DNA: TGTGCCAGCAGCTTAGTATGGGACAAACAAGAGACCCAGTACTTC
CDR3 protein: CASSLVWDKQETQYF

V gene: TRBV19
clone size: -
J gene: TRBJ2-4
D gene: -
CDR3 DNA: TGTGCCAGTAGTATAGATCCCCTGGCCGGGGCCAAAAACATTCAGTACTTC
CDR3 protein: CASSIDPLAGAKNIQYF

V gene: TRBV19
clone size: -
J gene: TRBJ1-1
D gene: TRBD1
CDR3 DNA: TGTGCCAGTAGTTGGACAGGGGGCAAGGAAGCTTTCTTT
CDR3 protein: CASSWTGGKEAFF

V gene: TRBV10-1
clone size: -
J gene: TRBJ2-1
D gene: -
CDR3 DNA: TGCGCCAGCAGTGAGTTTAGGGTGAGCTCCTACAATGAGCAGTTCTTC
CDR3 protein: CASSEFRVSSYNEQFF

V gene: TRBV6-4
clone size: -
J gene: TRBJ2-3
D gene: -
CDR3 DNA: TGTGCCAGCAGTGACTCAGTCACAGATACGCAGTATTTT
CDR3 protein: CASSDSVTDTQYF

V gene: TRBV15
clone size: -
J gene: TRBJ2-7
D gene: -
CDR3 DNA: TGTGCCACCAGCAGAGATCCTGTGCTGATTGGCGGCTACGAGCAGTACTTC
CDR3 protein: CATSRDPVLIGGYEQYF

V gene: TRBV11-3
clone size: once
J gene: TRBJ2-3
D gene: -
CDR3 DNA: TGTGCCAGCAGCTTATCAGGGACAGATACGCAGTATTTT
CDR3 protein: CASSLSGTDTQYF

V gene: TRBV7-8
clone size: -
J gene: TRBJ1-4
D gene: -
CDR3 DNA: TGTGCCAGCAGCTTCTCGGGTGAAAAACTGTTTTTT
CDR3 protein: CASSFSGEKLFF

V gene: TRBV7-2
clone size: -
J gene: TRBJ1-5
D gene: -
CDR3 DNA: TGTGCCAGCAGCTCCCTTAGTCGAGGGCCCCAGCATTTT
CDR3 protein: CASSSLSRGPQHF

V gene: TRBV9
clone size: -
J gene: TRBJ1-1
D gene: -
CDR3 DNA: TGTGCCAGCAGCGTAGCTATGGAGGGGAACACTGAAGCTTTCTTT
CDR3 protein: CASSVAMEGNTEAFF

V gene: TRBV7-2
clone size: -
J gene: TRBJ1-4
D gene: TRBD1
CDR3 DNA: TGTGCCAGCAGATCCGGGACAGGGAGATTGGGGGGGGAAAAACTGTTTTTT
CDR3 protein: CASRSGTGRLGGEKLFF

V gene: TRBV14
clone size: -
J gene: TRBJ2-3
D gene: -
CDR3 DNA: TGTGCCAGCAGCCAAGCGGGCCTCGTAGGTGTAACAGATACGCAGTATTTT
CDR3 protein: CASSQAGLVGVTDTQYF